The entry below gives a single T cell receptor (beta chain) sequence along with its context. Its antigen is not known. Naive CD45RA+ and memory CD45RO+ CD4+ or CD8+ T cells were FACS-sorted. The data belong to a study of regulatory dendritic cells for organ transplantation. General study results and limits: Alloreactive memory CD8+ T cell pools varied considerably between individuals. Memory CD8+ clonal expansion seemed more limited with regulatory than mature dendritic cells.

Repertoires were generated with immunoSEQ multiplex PCR, while TCRdb's copy carries only in-frame clones and drops some. The table shows some 35,000 clones, with roughly nine tenths occurring only once. CDR1 is GTSNPN, CDR2 SVGIG, per germline (reference sequence). The CDR3 runs 15 residues. The junction had 9 bases not matched to a gene; V was cut back by 1 base and J by 4 bases. Input material: naive CD4+ T cells from blood. The subset is: CD45RA+ naive T cells. This TCR was recovered from a human donor in good health. The genes are TRBV30 and TRBJ2-7; 8 bases are shared with TRBD2. The CDR3 reads CAWSAGGGRRYEQYF. The CDR3 DNA reads as TGTGCCTGGAGTGCTGGGGGCGGGAGGAGGTACGAGCAGTACTTC.